This paragraph covers one TCR beta chain sequence. This entry belongs to a study of blood T cell repertoires in COVID-19. The wider study: In each case, the material was cDNA or gDNA derived from T cells, B-cell-depleted T cells, or PBMCs.

Here immunoSEQ multiplex PCR was the method, and the copy in TCRdb shows in-frame clones only, minus some. Of some 370,000 clones in the sample, around 86% were seen once. The sample comprised PBMCs or T cells enriched from blood (not recorded which). The receptor comes from a woman aged 45-65 years who had recovered from COVID-19.

The DNA of the CDR3 is TGTGCCAGCAGTTACTCGAAGGGTACAGGTCACTATGGCTACACCTTC. Amino acid sequence: CASSYSKGTGHYGYTF. This chain uses TRBV6-5 with TRBJ1-2, with a weak D call TRBD1 (5 bases). CDR3 length: 16 residues. Looked up from germline, CDR1 is MNHEY and CDR2 is SVGAGI. The germline V and J ends were trimmed by 0 bases and 3 bases, with 14 bases remaining between them.